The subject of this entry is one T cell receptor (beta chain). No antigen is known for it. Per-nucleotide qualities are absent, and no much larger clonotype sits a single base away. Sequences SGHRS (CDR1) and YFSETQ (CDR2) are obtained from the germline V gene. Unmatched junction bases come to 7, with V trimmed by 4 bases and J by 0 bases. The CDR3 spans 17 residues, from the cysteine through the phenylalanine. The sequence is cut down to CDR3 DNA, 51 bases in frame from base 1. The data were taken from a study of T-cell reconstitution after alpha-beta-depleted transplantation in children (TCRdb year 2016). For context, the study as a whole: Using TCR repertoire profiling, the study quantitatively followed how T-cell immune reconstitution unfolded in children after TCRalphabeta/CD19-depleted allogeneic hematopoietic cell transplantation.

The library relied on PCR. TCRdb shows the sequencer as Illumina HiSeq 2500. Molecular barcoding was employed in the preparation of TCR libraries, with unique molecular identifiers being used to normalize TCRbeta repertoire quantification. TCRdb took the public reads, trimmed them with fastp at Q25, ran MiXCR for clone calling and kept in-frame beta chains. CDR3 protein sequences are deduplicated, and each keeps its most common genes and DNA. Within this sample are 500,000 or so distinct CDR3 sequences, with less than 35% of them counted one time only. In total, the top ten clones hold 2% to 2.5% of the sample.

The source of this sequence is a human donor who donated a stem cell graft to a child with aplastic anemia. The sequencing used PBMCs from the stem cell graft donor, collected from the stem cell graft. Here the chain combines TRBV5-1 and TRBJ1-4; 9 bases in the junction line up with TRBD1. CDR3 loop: CASSHGQGPATNEKLFF. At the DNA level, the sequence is TGCGCCAGCAGCCACGGACAGGGGCCTGCAACTAATGAAAAACTGTTTTTT. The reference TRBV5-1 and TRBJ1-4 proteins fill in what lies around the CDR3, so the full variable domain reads KAGVTQTPRYLIKTRGQQVTLSCSPISGHRSVSWYQQTPGQGLQFLFEYFSETQRNKGNFPGRFSGRQFSNSRSEMNVSTLELGDSALYLCASSHGQGPATNEKLFFGSGTQLSVL.